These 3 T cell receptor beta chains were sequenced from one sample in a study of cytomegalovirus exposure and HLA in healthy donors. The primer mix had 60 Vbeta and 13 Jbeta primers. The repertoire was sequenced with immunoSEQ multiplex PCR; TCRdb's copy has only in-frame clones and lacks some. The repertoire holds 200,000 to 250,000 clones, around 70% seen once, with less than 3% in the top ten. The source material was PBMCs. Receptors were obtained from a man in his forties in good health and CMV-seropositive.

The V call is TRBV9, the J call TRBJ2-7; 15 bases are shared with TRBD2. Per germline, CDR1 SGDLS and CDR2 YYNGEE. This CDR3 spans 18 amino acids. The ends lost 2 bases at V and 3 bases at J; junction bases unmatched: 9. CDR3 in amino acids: CASSVSGTSGGPGYEQYF. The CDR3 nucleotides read TGTGCCAGCAGCGTCTCCGGGACTAGCGGGGGGCCGGGCTACGAGCAGTACTTC.

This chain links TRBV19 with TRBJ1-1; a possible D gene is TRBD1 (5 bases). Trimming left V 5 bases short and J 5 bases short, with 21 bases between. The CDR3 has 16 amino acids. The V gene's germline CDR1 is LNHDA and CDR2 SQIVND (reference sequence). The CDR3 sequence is CASSSDPVRVVTEAFF. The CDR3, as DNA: TGTGCCAGTAGTTCCGACCCGGTCAGGGTCGTAACTGAAGCTTTCTTT.

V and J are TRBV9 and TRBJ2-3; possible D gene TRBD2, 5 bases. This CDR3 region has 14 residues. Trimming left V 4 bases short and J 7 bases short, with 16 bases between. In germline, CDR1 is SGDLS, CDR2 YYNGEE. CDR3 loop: CASSFRGSDHTQYF. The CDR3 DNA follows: TGTGCCAGCAGCTTCCGGGGTAGCGATCATACGCAGTATTTT.